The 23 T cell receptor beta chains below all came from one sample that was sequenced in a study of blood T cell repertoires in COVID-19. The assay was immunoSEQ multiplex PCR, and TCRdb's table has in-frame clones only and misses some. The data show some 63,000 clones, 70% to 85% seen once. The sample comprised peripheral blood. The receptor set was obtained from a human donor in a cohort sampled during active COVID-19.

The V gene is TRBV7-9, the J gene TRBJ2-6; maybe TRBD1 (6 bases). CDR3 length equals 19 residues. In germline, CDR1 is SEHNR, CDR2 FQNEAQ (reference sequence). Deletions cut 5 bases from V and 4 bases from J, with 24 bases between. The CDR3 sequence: CASSRRAGTTVSGANVLTF. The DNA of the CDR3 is TGTGCCAGCAGCAGAAGGGCCGGGACAACTGTTTCAGGGGCCAACGTCCTGACTTTC.

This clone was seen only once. CDR3 protein: CASSGGAGLYNEQFF. In nucleotides, the CDR3 is TGTGCCAGCAGCGGAGGGGCGGGGCTCTACAATGAGCAGTTCTTC. The rearrangement uses TRBV5-6 and TRBJ2-1; tentatively, D is TRBD2 (6 bases). The CDR3 has 15 amino acids. V lost 4 bases and J lost 3, with 14 bases in between. Looked up from germline, CDR1 is SGHDT and CDR2 is YYEEEE. The whole variable domain, remainder taken from reference TRBV5-6 and TRBJ2-1, is DAGVTQSPTHLIKTRGQQVTLRCSPKSGHDTVSWYQQALGQGPQFIFQYYEEEERQRGNFPDRFSGHQFPNYSSELNVNALLLGDSALYLCASSGGAGLYNEQFFGPGTRLTVL.

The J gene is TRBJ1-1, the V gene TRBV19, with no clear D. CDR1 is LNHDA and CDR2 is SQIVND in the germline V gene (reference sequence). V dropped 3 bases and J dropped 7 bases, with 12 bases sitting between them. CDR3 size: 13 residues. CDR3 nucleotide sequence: TGTGCCAGTAGTATCCCCGGGGAATTTGAAGCTTTCTTT. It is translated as CASSIPGEFEAFF.

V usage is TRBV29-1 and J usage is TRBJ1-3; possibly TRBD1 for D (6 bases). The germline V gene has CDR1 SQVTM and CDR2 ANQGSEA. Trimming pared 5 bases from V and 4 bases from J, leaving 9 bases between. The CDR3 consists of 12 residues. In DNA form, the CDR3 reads TGCAGCGTTTGGGACACGGGAAACACCATATATTTT. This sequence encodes CSVWDTGNTIYF.

CDR3 sequence: CASSLDPTGGREQYF. The CDR3 region has the DNA TGTGCCAGCAGTTTAGATCCAACAGGGGGCCGGGAGCAGTACTTC. The V call is TRBV27, the J call TRBJ2-7; 9 bases fit TRBD1. V gave up 2 bases and J gave up 7 bases; unmatched junction bases: 9. Germline values: CDR1 MNHEY, CDR2 SMNVEV (reference sequence). This CDR3 has 15 amino acids.

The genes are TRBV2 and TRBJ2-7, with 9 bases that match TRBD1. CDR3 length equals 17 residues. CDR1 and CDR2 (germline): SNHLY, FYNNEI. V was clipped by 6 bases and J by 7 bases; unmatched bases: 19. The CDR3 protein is CASSRTAGTGSFMEQYF. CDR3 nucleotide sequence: TGTGCCAGCAGCAGAACTGCCGGGACAGGGTCCTTTATGGAGCAGTACTTC.

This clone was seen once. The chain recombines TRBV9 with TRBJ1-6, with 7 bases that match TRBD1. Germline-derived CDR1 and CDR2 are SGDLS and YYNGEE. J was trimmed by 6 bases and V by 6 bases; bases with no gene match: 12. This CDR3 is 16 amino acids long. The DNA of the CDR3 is TGTGCCAGCACCATAAGGACAGGAGGGAGTAATTCACCCCTCCACTTT. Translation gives CASTIRTGGSNSPLHF.

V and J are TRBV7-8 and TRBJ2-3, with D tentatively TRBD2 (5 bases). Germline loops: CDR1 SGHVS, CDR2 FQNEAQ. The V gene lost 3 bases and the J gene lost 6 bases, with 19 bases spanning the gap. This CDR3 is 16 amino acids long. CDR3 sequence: CASSLVVAGVADTQYF. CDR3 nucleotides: TGTGCCAGCAGCTTGGTGGTGGCGGGCGTAGCCGATACGCAGTATTTT.

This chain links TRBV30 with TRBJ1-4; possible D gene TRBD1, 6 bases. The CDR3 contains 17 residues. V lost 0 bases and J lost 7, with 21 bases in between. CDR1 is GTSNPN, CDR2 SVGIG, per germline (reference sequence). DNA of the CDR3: TGTGCCTGGAGTGTACCCACGGCAGGGGAGGGGAGTGAAAAACTGTTTTTT. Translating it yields CAWSVPTAGEGSEKLFF.

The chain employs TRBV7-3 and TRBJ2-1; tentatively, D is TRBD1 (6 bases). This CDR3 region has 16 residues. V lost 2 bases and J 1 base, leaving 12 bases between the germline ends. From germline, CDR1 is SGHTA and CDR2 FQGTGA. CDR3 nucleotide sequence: TGTGCCAGCAGCTTAGACCCAGGGGCTTCCTACAATGAGCAGTTCTTC. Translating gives CASSLDPGASYNEQFF.

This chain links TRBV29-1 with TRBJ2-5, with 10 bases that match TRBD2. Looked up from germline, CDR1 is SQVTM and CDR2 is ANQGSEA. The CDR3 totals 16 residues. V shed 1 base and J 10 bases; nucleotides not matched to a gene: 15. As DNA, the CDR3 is TGCAGCGTTGAAGGGGAAATAGCGGGAGGCCGGCGGGACCAGTACTTC. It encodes CSVEGEIAGGRRDQYF. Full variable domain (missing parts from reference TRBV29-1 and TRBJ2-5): SAVISQKPSRDICQRGTSLTIQCQVDSQVTMMFWYRQQPGQSLTLIATANQGSEATYESGFVIDKFPISRPNLTFSTLTVSNMSPEDSSIYLCSVEGEIAGGRRDQYFGPGTRLLVL.

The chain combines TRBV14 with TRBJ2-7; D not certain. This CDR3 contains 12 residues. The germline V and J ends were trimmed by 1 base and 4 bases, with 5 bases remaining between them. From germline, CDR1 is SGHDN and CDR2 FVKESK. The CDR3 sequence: CASSQGYYEQYF. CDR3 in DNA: TGTGCCAGCAGCCAAGGTTATTACGAGCAGTACTTC.

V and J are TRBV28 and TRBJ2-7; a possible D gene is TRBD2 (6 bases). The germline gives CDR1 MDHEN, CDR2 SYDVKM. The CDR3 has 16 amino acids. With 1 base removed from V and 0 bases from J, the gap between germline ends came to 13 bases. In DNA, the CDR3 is TGTGCCAGCAGTTTATCCGGGACTGACAACTCCTACGAGCAGTACTTC. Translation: CASSLSGTDNSYEQYF.

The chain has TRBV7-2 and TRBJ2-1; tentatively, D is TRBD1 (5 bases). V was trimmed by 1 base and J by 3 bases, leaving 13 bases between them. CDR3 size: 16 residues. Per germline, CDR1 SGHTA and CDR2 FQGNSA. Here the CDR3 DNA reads TGTGCCAGCAGCTTAGTTGGGGCGATCGGCTACAATGAGCAGTTCTTC. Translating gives CASSLVGAIGYNEQFF.

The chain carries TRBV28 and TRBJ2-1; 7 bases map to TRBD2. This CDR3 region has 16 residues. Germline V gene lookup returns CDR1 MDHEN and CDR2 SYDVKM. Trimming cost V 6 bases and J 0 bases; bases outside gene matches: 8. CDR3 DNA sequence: TGTGCCAGCAGGTTCGATGGCGGGAGCTCCTACAATGAGCAGTTCTTC. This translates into CASRFDGGSSYNEQFF.

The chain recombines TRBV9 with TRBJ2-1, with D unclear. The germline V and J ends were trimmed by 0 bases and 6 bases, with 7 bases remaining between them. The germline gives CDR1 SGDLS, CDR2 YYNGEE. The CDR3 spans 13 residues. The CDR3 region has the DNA TGTGCCAGCAGCGTAGTGGCCGCCAATGAGCAGTTCTTC. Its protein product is CASSVVAANEQFF. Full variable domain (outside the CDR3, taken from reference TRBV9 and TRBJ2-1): DSGVTQTPKHLITATGQRVTLRCSPRSGDLSVYWYQQSLDQGLQFLIQYYNGEERAKGNILERFSAQQFPDLHSELNLSSLELGDSALYFCASSVVAANEQFFGPGTRLTVL.

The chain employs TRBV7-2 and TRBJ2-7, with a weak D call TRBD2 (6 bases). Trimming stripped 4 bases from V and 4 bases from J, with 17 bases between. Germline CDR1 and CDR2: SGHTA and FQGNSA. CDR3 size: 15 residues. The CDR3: CASSSIPGLQYEQYF. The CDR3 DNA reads TGTGCCAGCAGCTCAATCCCGGGACTTCAGTACGAGCAGTACTTC.

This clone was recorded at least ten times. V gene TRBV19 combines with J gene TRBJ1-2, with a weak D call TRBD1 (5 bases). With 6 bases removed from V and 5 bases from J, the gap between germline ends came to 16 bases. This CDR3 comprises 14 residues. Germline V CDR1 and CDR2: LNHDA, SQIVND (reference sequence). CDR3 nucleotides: TGTGCCAGTAGCCCGCTTGGGGGGAGATATGGCTACACCTTC. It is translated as CASSPLGGRYGYTF.

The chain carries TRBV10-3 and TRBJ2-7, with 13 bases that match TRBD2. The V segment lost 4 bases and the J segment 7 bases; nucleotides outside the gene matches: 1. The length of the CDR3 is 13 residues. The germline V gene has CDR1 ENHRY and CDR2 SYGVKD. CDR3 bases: TGTGCCATCAGTGGGGGACTAGCGGGAGAGCAGTACTTC. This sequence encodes CAISGGLAGEQYF.

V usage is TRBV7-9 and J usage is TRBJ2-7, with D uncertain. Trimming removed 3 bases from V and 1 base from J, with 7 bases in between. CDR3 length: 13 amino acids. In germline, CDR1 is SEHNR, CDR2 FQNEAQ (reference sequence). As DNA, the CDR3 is TGTGCCAGCAGCTTGGCCGTATCCTACGAGCAGTACTTC. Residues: CASSLAVSYEQYF.

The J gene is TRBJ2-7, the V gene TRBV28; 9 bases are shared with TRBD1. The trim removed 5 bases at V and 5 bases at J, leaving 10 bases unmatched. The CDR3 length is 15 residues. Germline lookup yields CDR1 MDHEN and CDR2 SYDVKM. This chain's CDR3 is CASSTAGQGLHEQYF. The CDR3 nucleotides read TGTGCCAGCAGTACCGCTGGACAGGGGTTGCACGAGCAGTACTTC.

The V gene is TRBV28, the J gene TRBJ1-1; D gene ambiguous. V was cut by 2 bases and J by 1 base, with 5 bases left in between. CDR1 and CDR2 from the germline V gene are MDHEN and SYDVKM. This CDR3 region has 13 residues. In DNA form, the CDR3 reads TGTGCCAGCAGTTTAATCAGGAACACTGAAGCTTTCTTT. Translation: CASSLIRNTEAFF.

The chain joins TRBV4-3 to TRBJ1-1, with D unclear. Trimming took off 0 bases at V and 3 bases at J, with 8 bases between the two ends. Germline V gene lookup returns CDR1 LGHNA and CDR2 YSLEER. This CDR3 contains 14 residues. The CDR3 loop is CASSQDRADTEAFF. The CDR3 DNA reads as TGCGCCAGCAGCCAAGATCGTGCGGACACTGAAGCTTTCTTT.